This record concerns one TCR beta chain sequence. The protocol was immunoSEQ multiplex PCR, while the TCRdb copy is restricted to in-frame clones and leaves out a portion. The sample includes approximately 300,000 clones, more than 75% of them seen just once. The V segment lost 5 bases and the J segment 0 bases; nucleotides outside the gene matches: 3. This CDR3 spans 14 amino acids. CDR1 SGHTS and CDR2 YDEGEE come from the germline V gene. The source of the sample is a study of blood T cell repertoires in COVID-19. The chain has TRBV5-8 and TRBJ1-1; TRBD1 matches 8 bases. The sample consisted of peripheral blood. The receptor was isolated from a man between 45 and 60 years old with active or convalescent COVID-19. The CDR3 coding sequence is TGTGCCAGCAGGAGGGACAGGCTGAACACTGAAGCTTTCTTT. Its translation is CASRRDRLNTEAFF.